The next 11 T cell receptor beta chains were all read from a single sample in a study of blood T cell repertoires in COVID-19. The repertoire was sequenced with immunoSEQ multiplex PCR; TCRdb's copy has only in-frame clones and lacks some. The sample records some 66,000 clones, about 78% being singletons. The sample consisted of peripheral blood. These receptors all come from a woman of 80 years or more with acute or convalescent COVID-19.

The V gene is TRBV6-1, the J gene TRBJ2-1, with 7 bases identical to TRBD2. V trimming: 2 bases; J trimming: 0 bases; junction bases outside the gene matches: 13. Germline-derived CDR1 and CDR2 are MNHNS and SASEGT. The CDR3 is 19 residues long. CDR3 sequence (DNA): TGTGCCAGCAGTGAATCTTCTAGCGGCAAACCCGGCTCCTACAATGAGCAGTTCTTC. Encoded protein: CASSESSSGKPGSYNEQFF.

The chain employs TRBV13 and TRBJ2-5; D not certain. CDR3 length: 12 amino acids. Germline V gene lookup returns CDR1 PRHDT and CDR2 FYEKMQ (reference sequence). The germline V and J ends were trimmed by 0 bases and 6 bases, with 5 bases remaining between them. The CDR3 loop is CASSLGLQTQYF. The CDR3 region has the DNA TGTGCCAGCAGCTTAGGCCTTCAGACCCAGTACTTC.

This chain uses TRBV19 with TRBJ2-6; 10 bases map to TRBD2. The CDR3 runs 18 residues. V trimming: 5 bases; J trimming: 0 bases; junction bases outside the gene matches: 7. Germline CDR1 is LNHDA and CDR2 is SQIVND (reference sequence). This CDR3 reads CASSQLAGVSSGANVLTF. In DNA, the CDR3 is TGTGCCAGTAGTCAGCTAGCGGGAGTGAGCTCTGGGGCCAACGTCCTGACTTTC.

CDR3: CASRQGLTGELFF. CDR3 sequence (DNA): TGCGCCAGCAGACAGGGGCTCACCGGGGAGCTGTTTTTT. This chain uses TRBV10-1 with TRBJ2-2, with 7 bases matching TRBD1. Germline V lookup: CDR1 WNHNN, CDR2 SYGVQD (reference sequence). V shed 6 bases and J 4 bases; nucleotides not matched to a gene: 2. This CDR3 contains 13 residues.

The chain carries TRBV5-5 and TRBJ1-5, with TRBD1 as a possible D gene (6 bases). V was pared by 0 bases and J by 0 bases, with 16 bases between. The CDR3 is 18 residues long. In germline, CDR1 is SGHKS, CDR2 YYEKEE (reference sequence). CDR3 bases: TGTGCCAGCAGCTTGGCAGCGGGGGGCGGGGATAGCAATCAGCCCCAGCATTTT. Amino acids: CASSLAAGGGDSNQPQHF.

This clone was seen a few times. For the CDR3, the DNA is TGTGCCAGCTCCCAGACAGACTCTGGAAACACCATATATTTT. Protein product: CASSQTDSGNTIYF. This chain joins TRBV18 and TRBJ1-3; TRBD1 might be the D (5 bases). The CDR3 extends over 14 amino acids. CDR1 and CDR2 (germline): KGHSH, LQKENI. Trimming shortened V by 6 bases and J by 0 bases, and 9 bases separated the two germline ends.

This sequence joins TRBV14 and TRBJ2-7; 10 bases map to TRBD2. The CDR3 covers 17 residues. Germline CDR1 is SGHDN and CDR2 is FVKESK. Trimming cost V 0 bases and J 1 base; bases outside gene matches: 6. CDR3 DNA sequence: TGTGCCAGCAGCCAAGAGGCCCAAGCGGGAGGGTCCTACGAGCAGTACTTC. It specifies CASSQEAQAGGSYEQYF.

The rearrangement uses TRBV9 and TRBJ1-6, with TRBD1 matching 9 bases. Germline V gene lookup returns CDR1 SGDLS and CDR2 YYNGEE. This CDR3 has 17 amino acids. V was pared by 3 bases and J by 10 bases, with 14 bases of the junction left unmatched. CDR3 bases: TGTGCCAGCAGCGACAAGACCCTAACAGGGGGCGGATCACCCCTCCACTTT. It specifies CASSDKTLTGGGSPLHF.

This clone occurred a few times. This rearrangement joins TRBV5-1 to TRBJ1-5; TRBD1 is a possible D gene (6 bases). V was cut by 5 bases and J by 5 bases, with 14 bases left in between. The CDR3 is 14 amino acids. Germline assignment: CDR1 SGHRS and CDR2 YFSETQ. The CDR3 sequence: CASRRGGGDQPQHF. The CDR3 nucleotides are TGCGCCAGCAGGCGGGGGGGCGGCGATCAGCCCCAGCATTTT.

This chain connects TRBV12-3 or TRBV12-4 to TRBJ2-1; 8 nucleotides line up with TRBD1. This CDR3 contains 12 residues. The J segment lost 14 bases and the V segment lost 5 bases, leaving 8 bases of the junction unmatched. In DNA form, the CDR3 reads TGTGCCAGCAGTCAAGGACAGGGAGTGAAGTTCTTC. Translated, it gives CASSQGQGVKFF.

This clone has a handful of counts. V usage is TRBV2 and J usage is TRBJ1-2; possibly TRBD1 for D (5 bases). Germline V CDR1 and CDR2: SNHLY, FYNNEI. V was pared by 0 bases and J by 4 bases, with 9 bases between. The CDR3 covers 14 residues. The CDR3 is CASSEARGGYGYTF. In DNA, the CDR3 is TGTGCCAGCAGTGAAGCAAGGGGAGGCTATGGCTACACCTTC.